Each of the 25 T cell receptor beta chains below was sequenced from the same sample in a study of blood T cell repertoires in COVID-19. Here immunoSEQ multiplex PCR was the method, and the copy in TCRdb shows in-frame clones only, minus some. The data hold around 260,000 clones, with approximately 90% observed a single time. Source material: peripheral blood. The receptors were sampled from a woman in her 30s with COVID-19, enrolled during active disease.

The CDR3 reads CASSDGNSGNTIYF. The CDR3 DNA reads TGCGCCAGCAGTGACGGGAACTCTGGAAACACCATATATTTT. This chain uses TRBV10-1 with TRBJ1-3; D is undetermined. The CDR3 runs 14 residues. The V gene's germline CDR1 is WNHNN and CDR2 SYGVQD (reference sequence). Trimming removed 3 bases from V and 0 bases from J, with 6 bases in between.

This clone was seen a handful of times. This chain links TRBV28 with TRBJ2-3; 14 bases fit TRBD2. The CDR3 is made up of 16 amino acids. V lost 5 bases to trimming and J lost 2 bases; unmatched junction nucleotides: 3. The germline V gene encodes CDR1 MDHEN and CDR2 SYDVKM. CDR3 region: CASSAGLAGATDTQYF. The CDR3 bases are TGTGCCAGCAGTGCGGGACTAGCGGGAGCCACAGATACGCAGTATTTT.

The chain combines TRBV6-1 with TRBJ2-5, with 11 bases lining up with TRBD2. This CDR3 has 14 amino acids. Trimming cost V 3 bases and J 3 bases; bases outside gene matches: 0. Germline V gene data show CDR1 as MNHNS and CDR2 as SASEGT. The CDR3 sequence: CASSEGLAEETQYF. CDR3 nucleotides: TGTGCCAGCAGTGAGGGACTAGCGGAAGAGACCCAGTACTTC.

The chain employs TRBV5-6 and TRBJ2-7; perhaps TRBD1 as D (5 bases). The germline CDR1 and CDR2 sequences are SGHDT and YYEEEE. V lost 4 bases and J lost 2, with 13 bases in between. The CDR3 runs 14 residues. CDR3 in DNA: TGTGCCAGCAGCCAGCAGGGCGGTCCCTACGAGCAGTACTTC. Its translation is CASSQQGGPYEQYF.

This chain connects TRBV28 to TRBJ1-1, with D unclear. Germline values: CDR1 MDHEN, CDR2 SYDVKM. The CDR3 sequence is 15 residues long. Deletions cut 4 bases from V and 1 base from J, with 13 bases between. The CDR3 spells CASSSATRGNTEAFF. CDR3 DNA: TGTGCCAGCAGTTCAGCCACTCGAGGGAACACTGAAGCTTTCTTT.

This clone appeared once. This chain connects TRBV28 to TRBJ1-1; no clear D. This CDR3 comprises 14 residues. V was shortened by 1 base and J by 2 bases, with 8 bases between the two germline ends. Germline assignment: CDR1 MDHEN and CDR2 SYDVKM. The CDR3 DNA reads as TGTGCCAGCAGTTTATCCCAGATTAACACTGAAGCTTTCTTT. It is translated as CASSLSQINTEAFF.

This chain joins TRBV11-2 and TRBJ2-7; 10 nucleotides line up with TRBD2. V was pared by 6 bases and J by 5 bases, with 16 bases of the junction left unmatched. The CDR3 has 17 amino acids. Germline V gene data show CDR1 as SGHAT and CDR2 as FQNNGV. CDR3 region: CASSQEVMSSGSNEQYF. The CDR3 region has the DNA TGTGCCAGCAGTCAAGAGGTTATGTCTAGCGGGAGTAACGAGCAGTACTTC.

The gene calls are TRBV19 and TRBJ2-2, with no clear D. Germline CDR1 is LNHDA and CDR2 is SQIVND (reference sequence). The CDR3 is 15 amino acids. V was pared by 0 bases and J by 0 bases, with 5 bases between. In DNA form, the CDR3 reads TGTGCCAGTAGTATAGAAAGCGCGAACACCGGGGAGCTGTTTTTT. It yields the protein CASSIESANTGELFF. Variable domain in full (rest from reference TRBV19 and TRBJ2-2): DGGITQSPKYLFRKEGQNVTLSCEQNLNHDAMYWYRQDPGQGLRLIYYSQIVNDFQKGDIAEGYSVSREKKESFPLTVTSAQKNPTAFYLCASSIESANTGELFFGEGSRLTVL.

The J gene is TRBJ1-5, the V gene TRBV27; D remains ambiguous. This CDR3 is 14 amino acids long. Germline loops: CDR1 MNHEY, CDR2 SMNVEV (reference sequence). V lost 5 bases and J lost 8, with 16 bases in between. CDR3 sequence: CASSPRIRKEPQHF. DNA for the CDR3: TGTGCCAGCAGTCCGAGGATTAGAAAGGAGCCCCAGCATTTT.

The chain joins TRBV18 to TRBJ1-1; D gene unclear. This CDR3 is 12 amino acids long. Trimming shortened V by 5 bases and J by 4 bases, and 8 bases separated the two germline ends. Germline V gives CDR1 KGHSH, CDR2 LQKENI. The CDR3 region is CASSSRVTEAFF. DNA for the CDR3: TGTGCCAGCTCATCCCGGGTCACTGAAGCTTTCTTT. Drawing the rest from reference TRBV18 and TRBJ1-1, the complete variable domain is NAGVMQNPRHLVRRRGQEARLRCSPMKGHSHVYWYRQLPEEGLKFMVYLQKENIIDESGMPKERFSAEFPKEGPSILRIQQVVRGDSAAYFCASSSRVTEAFFGQGTRLTVV.

The chain employs TRBV19 and TRBJ2-1; the match to TRBD1 covers 7 bases. V lost 4 bases to trimming and J lost 4 bases; unmatched junction nucleotides: 4. This CDR3 spans 14 amino acids. Germline V lookup: CDR1 LNHDA, CDR2 SQIVND (reference sequence). CDR3 DNA sequence: TGTGCCAGTAGTACCAGACAGGGTTACAATGAGCAGTTCTTC. It codes for CASSTRQGYNEQFF.

The V gene is TRBV6-6, the J gene TRBJ2-1, with 7 bases fitting TRBD1. CDR3 length equals 13 residues. The germline gives CDR1 MNHNY, CDR2 SVGAGI (reference sequence). The V gene end was trimmed by 10 bases and the J gene end by 3 bases; junction bases not matched to a gene: 6. The CDR3 is CATTAGGYNEQFF. The CDR3 DNA reads TGTGCCACCACCGCAGGGGGCTACAATGAGCAGTTCTTC.

This clone was detected only once. V and J are TRBV28 and TRBJ2-7, with 13 bases matching TRBD2. J lost 3 bases, V lost 3 bases, and 5 bases had no gene match. Germline values: CDR1 MDHEN, CDR2 SYDVKM. This CDR3 has 16 residues. The CDR3 is CASSFKTSGRFYEQYF. For the CDR3, the DNA is TGTGCCAGCAGTTTTAAGACTAGCGGGAGGTTCTACGAGCAGTACTTC.

The chain combines TRBV7-9 with TRBJ1-1; weak D call: TRBD1 (5 bases). The CDR3 is made up of 15 amino acids. Per germline, CDR1 SEHNR and CDR2 FQNEAQ (reference sequence). Trimming shortened V by 3 bases and J by 5 bases, and 16 bases separated the two germline ends. CDR3 nucleotide sequence: TGTGCCAGCAGCTTGGACACCACACTGGGGACTGAAGCTTTCTTT. Encoded protein: CASSLDTTLGTEAFF.

The J gene is TRBJ1-1, the V gene TRBV9; D is undetermined. Trimming stripped 3 bases from V and 1 base from J, with 7 bases between. CDR3 length: 13 amino acids. CDR1 and CDR2 (germline): SGDLS, YYNGEE. This chain's CDR3 is CASSAGWNTEAFF. CDR3 in DNA: TGTGCCAGCAGCGCCGGTTGGAACACTGAAGCTTTCTTT.

The V and J genes are TRBV2 and TRBJ2-5; possibly TRBD1 for D (7 bases). V dropped 0 bases and J dropped 5 bases, with 16 bases sitting between them. CDR1 is SNHLY and CDR2 is FYNNEI in the germline V gene. This CDR3 is 16 amino acids long. DNA of the CDR3: TGTGCCAGCAGTGAAGCGAGCGGAGGGGGCGTGGAGACCCAGTACTTC. It yields the protein CASSEASGGGVETQYF.

The J gene is TRBJ1-5, the V gene TRBV11-3; tentatively, D is TRBD1 (6 bases). Germline V CDR1 and CDR2: SGHNT, YENEEA. The CDR3 runs 17 residues. The V end lost 1 base, the J end lost 9 bases, and 22 bases lay between the germline ends. The CDR3: CASSLVPRNRAKRPQHF. In DNA form, the CDR3 reads TGTGCCAGCAGCTTAGTGCCTCGGAACAGGGCAAAGCGGCCCCAGCATTTT.

V and J are TRBV18 and TRBJ1-4; D may be TRBD1 (5 bases). With 6 bases removed from V and 4 bases from J, the gap between germline ends came to 15 bases. This CDR3 is 15 amino acids long. CDR1 and CDR2 (germline): KGHSH, LQKENI. CDR3: CASSSNGGLNEKLFF. CDR3 DNA: TGTGCCAGCTCTTCAAACGGGGGACTTAATGAAAAACTGTTTTTT. Full variable domain (remainder filled in from reference TRBV18 and TRBJ1-4): NAGVMQNPRHLVRRRGQEARLRCSPMKGHSHVYWYRQLPEEGLKFMVYLQKENIIDESGMPKERFSAEFPKEGPSILRIQQVVRGDSAAYFCASSSNGGLNEKLFFGSGTQLSVL.

This clone was recorded once. The chain recombines TRBV5-6 with TRBJ2-4; the D gene is possibly TRBD1 (6 bases). The germline CDR1 and CDR2 sequences are SGHDT and YYEEEE. The CDR3 length is 14 residues. V lost 3 bases to trimming and J lost 1 base, with 8 bases between them. CDR3: CASSSQGAKNIQYF. The CDR3 bases are TGTGCCAGCAGCTCTCAGGGGGCCAAAAACATTCAGTACTTC.

The chain links TRBV3-1 (or the pseudogene TRBV3-2) to TRBJ1-6; D not resolved. The CDR3 is 14 amino acids. V shed 1 base and J shed 8 bases, with 9 bases lying between them. Germline values: CDR1 LGHDT, CDR2 YNNKEL (reference sequence). The CDR3 sequence: CASSQGRVDSPLHF. The CDR3 DNA sequence: TGTGCCAGCAGCCAAGGGAGGGTAGATTCACCCCTCCACTTT.

The rearrangement joins TRBV19 to TRBJ1-5; D is perhaps TRBD1 (5 bases). Germline CDR1 LNHDA, CDR2 SQIVND (reference sequence). The CDR3 loop spans 16 amino acids. V was pared by 7 bases and J by 5 bases, with 21 bases between. The CDR3 loop reads CASISGGGEQYQPQHF. CDR3 sequence (DNA): TGTGCCAGTATTAGCGGTGGAGGGGAACAGTATCAGCCCCAGCATTTT.

V gene TRBV19 combines with J gene TRBJ2-5; tentative D call: TRBD1 (5 bases). In germline, CDR1 is LNHDA, CDR2 SQIVND (reference sequence). Trimming removed 6 bases from V and 4 bases from J, with 15 bases in between. There are 14 residues in the CDR3. CDR3 nucleotides: TGTGCCAGTAGCGTAGGCAGGGTCCCAGAGACCCAGTACTTC. Translation gives CASSVGRVPETQYF.

This clone was picked up one time. The V gene is TRBV30, the J gene TRBJ1-3; D uncertain. The V gene lost 2 bases and the J gene lost 0 bases, with 11 bases spanning the gap. The CDR3 covers 15 residues. Germline assignment: CDR1 GTSNPN and CDR2 SVGIG (reference sequence). The CDR3 DNA follows: TGTGCCTGGAGTATCGGGGAGAGCTCTGGAAACACCATATATTTT. Its translation: CAWSIGESSGNTIYF.

The V call is TRBV5-1, the J call TRBJ1-1; 8 bases match TRBD1. Germline assignment: CDR1 SGHRS and CDR2 YFSETQ. The V and J ends lost 2 bases and 8 bases, in that order; junction bases with no gene match: 8. The CDR3 extends over 14 amino acids. This chain's CDR3 is CASSFTQGGTEAFF. DNA for the CDR3: TGCGCCAGCAGCTTTACACAGGGGGGGACCGAAGCTTTCTTT.

The chain links TRBV19 to TRBJ2-1, with 11 bases aligning to TRBD2. CDR3 length: 18 residues. Germline V gives CDR1 LNHDA, CDR2 SQIVND (reference sequence). With 0 bases clipped from V and 7 bases from J, the junction kept 11 bases outside the gene matches. CDR3 sequence: CASSIEAPLAGGRNEQFF. CDR3 DNA sequence: TGTGCCAGTAGTATAGAAGCCCCTCTAGCGGGAGGAAGGAATGAGCAGTTCTTC.